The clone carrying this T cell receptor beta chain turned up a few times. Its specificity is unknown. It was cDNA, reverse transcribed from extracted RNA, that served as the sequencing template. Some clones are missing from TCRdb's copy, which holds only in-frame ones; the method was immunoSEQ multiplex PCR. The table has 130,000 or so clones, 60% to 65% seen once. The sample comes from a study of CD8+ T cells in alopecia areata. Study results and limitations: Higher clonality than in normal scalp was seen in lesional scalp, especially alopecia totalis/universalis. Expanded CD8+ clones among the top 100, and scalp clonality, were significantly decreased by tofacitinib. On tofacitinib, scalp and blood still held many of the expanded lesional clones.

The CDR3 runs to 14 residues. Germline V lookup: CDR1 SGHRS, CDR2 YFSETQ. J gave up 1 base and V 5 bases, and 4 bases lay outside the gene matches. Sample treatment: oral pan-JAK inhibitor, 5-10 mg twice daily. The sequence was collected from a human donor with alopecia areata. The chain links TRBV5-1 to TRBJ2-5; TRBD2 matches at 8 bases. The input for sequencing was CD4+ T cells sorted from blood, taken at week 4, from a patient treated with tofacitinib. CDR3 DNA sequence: TGCGCCAGCAGACGCAGCGGGGGCCAAGAGACCCAGTACTTC. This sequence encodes CASRRSGGQETQYF.